What follows are 30 T cell receptor beta chains derived from one specimen sequenced in a study of cytomegalovirus exposure and HLA in healthy donors. Researchers ran the PCR with 60 Vbeta and 13 Jbeta primers. Measured with immunoSEQ multiplex PCR; TCRdb has only the in-frame clones, and not every one. This sample has about 130,000 clones, with just over 75% found just once. The sample consisted of PBMCs. The receptors stem from a woman between 45 and 65 years old in good health and CMV-seronegative.

This rearrangement joins TRBV6-4 to TRBJ2-7; tentatively, D is TRBD2 (6 bases). The CDR3 covers 14 residues. Germline CDR1 and CDR2: MRHNA and SNTAGT. V was cut by 10 bases and J by 1 base, with 17 bases left in between. The CDR3 nucleotides are TGTGCCACCTATCTCGGGGGATTTTCCTACGAGCAGTACGTC. Protein: CATYLGGFSYEQYV.

This chain joins TRBV7-9 and TRBJ1-1; D might be TRBD1 (6 bases). The CDR3 is 13 residues long. Trimming removed 6 bases at V and 6 bases at J, with 14 bases between. Per germline, CDR1 SEHNR and CDR2 FQNEAQ (reference sequence). The CDR3 reads CASSSTGIAEAFF. The CDR3 nucleotides are TGTGCCAGCAGTTCGACAGGAATCGCTGAAGCTTTCTTT.

With regard to this clone: Germline and junction disagree at one end, which may indicate a read error. The chain employs TRBV4-2 and TRBJ1-5, with 7 bases aligning to TRBD1. Germline CDR1 and CDR2: LGHNA and YNFKEQ. The CDR3 has 15 residues. The CDR3 protein is CASSQETGRNQPQNF. CDR3 sequence (DNA): TGTGCCAGCAGCCAGGAGACAGGGAGGAATCAGCCCCAGAATTTT.

This clone was counted between two and nine times. This chain connects TRBV4-1 to TRBJ2-5; D may be TRBD1 (5 bases). Between the trimmed V and J ends, which lost 1 base and 5 bases, there was a span of 11 bases. Germline CDR1 is MGHRA and CDR2 is YSYEKL. The CDR3 contains 14 residues. The CDR3 nucleotides read TGCGCCAGCAGCCAAGTTCAGGGATTCGAGACCCAGTACTTC. Amino acids: CASSQVQGFETQYF.

In this sample, this clone turned up a few times. The V and J genes are TRBV5-1 and TRBJ2-5, with 8 bases fitting TRBD2. This CDR3 has 17 residues. V gave up 4 bases and J gave up 2 bases; unmatched junction bases: 13. Germline V gene lookup returns CDR1 SGHRS and CDR2 YFSETQ. Here the CDR3 reads CASSGDGLAYDQETQYF. CDR3 DNA sequence: TGCGCCAGCAGCGGTGATGGACTAGCCTACGATCAAGAGACCCAGTACTTC.

This chain uses TRBV7-9 with TRBJ1-5; tentatively, D is TRBD1 (6 bases). V gave up 3 bases and J gave up 8 bases, with 8 bases separating them. Germline lookup yields CDR1 SEHNR and CDR2 FQNEAQ (reference sequence). CDR3 length: 12 amino acids. CDR3 sequence reads: CASSFSGEPQHF. The DNA of the CDR3 is TGTGCCAGCAGCTTCTCAGGGGAGCCCCAGCATTTT.

CDR3 nucleotides: TGTGCCAGTAGTAGACAGGGGGGACCTACCTACAATGAGCAGTTCTTC. Amino acid sequence: CASSRQGGPTYNEQFF. J is TRBJ2-1 and V is TRBV19; TRBD1 agrees at 9 bases. The germline gives CDR1 LNHDA, CDR2 SQIVND (reference sequence). J lost 2 bases, V lost 4 bases, and 6 bases had no gene match. The CDR3 extends over 16 amino acids.

The V call is TRBV11-3, the J call TRBJ1-3, with D possibly TRBD1 on 5 matching bases. This CDR3 has 15 amino acids. CDR1 is SGHNT and CDR2 is YENEEA in the germline V gene. Trimming shortened V by 1 base and J by 0 bases, and 7 bases separated the two germline ends. In nucleotides, the CDR3 is TGTGCCAGCAGCTTAGGACAGAACTCTGGAAACACCATATATTTT. Translation gives CASSLGQNSGNTIYF.

V usage is TRBV6-7 and J usage is TRBJ2-2, with D possibly being TRBD2 (5 bases). TRBV6-7 is an ORF; its function is uncertain. V was cut by 6 bases and J by 7 bases, with 21 bases left in between. The CDR3 length is 16 residues. CDR3 amino acids: CASSPGSTSKVGELFF. The CDR3 nucleotides read TGTGCCAGCAGCCCCGGGTCCACTAGTAAGGTCGGGGAGCTGTTTTTT.

This clone was detected only once. The chain has TRBV6-1 and TRBJ2-7, with D possibly TRBD1 on 6 matching bases. The length of the CDR3 is 12 residues. Germline loops: CDR1 MNHNS, CDR2 SASEGT. V dropped 3 bases and J dropped 4 bases, with 7 bases sitting between them. CDR3 DNA: TGTGCCAGCAGTGAGGACAGATACGAGCAGTACGTC. Encoded protein: CASSEDRYEQYV.

This clone was observed a few times. The chain carries TRBV7-9 and TRBJ2-1; maybe TRBD2 (6 bases). Between the trimmed V and J ends, which lost 9 bases and 3 bases, there was a span of 12 bases. This CDR3 is 13 amino acids long. Per the germline V gene, CDR1 is SEHNR and CDR2 is FQNEAQ (reference sequence). The CDR3 loop is CARGGLIYNEQFF. CDR3 bases: TGTGCCAGGGGGGGACTGATCTACAATGAGCAGTTCTTC.

V usage is TRBV6-5 and J usage is TRBJ2-7; perhaps TRBD1 as D (6 bases). Trimming cost V 8 bases and J 2 bases, with 10 bases left between them. The CDR3 is made up of 12 amino acids. Looked up from germline, CDR1 is MNHEY and CDR2 is SVGAGI. As DNA, the CDR3 is TGTGCCAGCGGGACATTTACCTACGAGCAGTACTTC. As protein: CASGTFTYEQYF.

This chain uses TRBV9 with TRBJ2-7; 8 bases fit TRBD2. V trimming: 0 bases; J trimming: 6 bases; junction bases outside the gene matches: 5. There are 14 residues in the CDR3. Germline CDR1 is SGDLS and CDR2 is YYNGEE. CDR3 protein: CASSVEAGVGEQYF. CDR3 DNA sequence: TGTGCCAGCAGCGTAGAAGCGGGAGTAGGCGAGCAGTACTTC.

The chain employs TRBV7-2 and TRBJ2-1; a weak D match, TRBD1 (5 bases). Looked up from germline, CDR1 is SGHTA and CDR2 is FQGNSA. The V end lost 7 bases, the J end lost 2 bases, and 15 bases lay between the germline ends. The CDR3 spans 15 residues. CDR3 nucleotides: TGTGCCAGCACCATATCGACAGAGACCTACAATGAGCAGTTCTTC. It encodes CASTISTETYNEQFF. The variable domain in full, with the rest retrieved from reference TRBV7-2 and TRBJ2-1, is GAGVSQSPSNKVTEKGKDVELRCDPISGHTALYWYRQSLGQGLEFLIYFQGNSAPDKSGLPSDRFSAERTGGSVSTLTIQRTQQEDSAVYLCASTISTETYNEQFFGPGTRLTVL.

This clone has a single count. The J gene is TRBJ2-5, the V gene TRBV28; tentative D call: TRBD1 (6 bases). CDR1 is MDHEN and CDR2 is SYDVKM in the germline V gene. The CDR3 runs to 14 residues. Trimming stripped 6 bases from V and 4 bases from J, with 15 bases between. The CDR3 region has the DNA TGTGCCAGCAGGCCACAGGGTTCTTCAGAGACCCAGTACTTC. The encoded protein is CASRPQGSSETQYF.

This clone rates as medium-sized. This chain uses TRBV6-4 with TRBJ2-1; 9 bases agree with TRBD2. Losses at the gene ends were 0 bases for V and 4 bases for J; bases not matched to a gene: 1. The CDR3 covers 15 residues. Germline lookup yields CDR1 MRHNA and CDR2 SNTAGT. The CDR3 DNA reads TGTGCCAGCAGTGACTCAGCGGGAGGTTACAATGAGCAGTTCTTC. It codes for CASSDSAGGYNEQFF.

V gene TRBV2 combines with J gene TRBJ1-5; 7 nucleotides agree with TRBD1. The CDR3 consists of 13 residues. V lost 5 bases to trimming and J lost 6 bases; unmatched junction nucleotides: 4. The germline V gene encodes CDR1 SNHLY and CDR2 FYNNEI. CDR3 residues: CASSKPGGQPQHF. CDR3 nucleotide sequence: TGTGCCAGCAGTAAGCCAGGGGGTCAGCCCCAGCATTTT.

As for this clone: Different DNA sequences within this sample yield the same CDR3. The rearrangement joins TRBV27 to TRBJ2-4; D gene unclear. Trimming removed 4 bases at V and 0 bases at J, with 7 bases between. The CDR3 has 14 residues. Per the germline V gene, CDR1 is MNHEY and CDR2 is SMNVEV (reference sequence). CDR3 DNA: TGTGCCAGCAGTTCCCCTCTAGCCAAAAACATTCAGTACTTC. It codes for CASSSPLAKNIQYF.

This rearrangement joins TRBV6-1 to TRBJ2-7, with 11 bases aligning to TRBD2. CDR1 and CDR2 from the germline V gene are MNHNS and SASEGT. The CDR3 has 15 amino acids. V shed 7 bases and J 6 bases; nucleotides not matched to a gene: 11. CDR3 protein: CASIGTSGTYGEQYF. The CDR3 DNA follows: TGTGCCAGCATTGGGACTAGCGGAACTTATGGCGAGCAGTACTTC.

This sequence joins TRBV21-1 and TRBJ2-2; the tabulated D call, TRBD1, remains unverified against the DNA. TRBV21-1 corresponds to a pseudogene. The CDR3 consists of 15 residues. CDR3 nucleotide sequence: TGTGCCAGCAGCAGCCTACAGGGGAAGGTCGGGGAGCTGTTTTTT. Its protein product is CASSSLQGKVGELFF.

The gene calls are TRBV28 and TRBJ2-5; unclear D gene. The CDR3 consists of 14 residues. V lost 4 bases, J lost 2 bases, and 11 bases lay in between. The germline V gene encodes CDR1 MDHEN and CDR2 SYDVKM. The DNA of the CDR3 is TGTGCCAGCAGTTCAGAGGTTTTACAAGAGACCCAGTACTTC. It yields the protein CASSSEVLQETQYF. Together with reference TRBV28 and TRBJ2-5, the CDR3 gives the full variable domain: DVKVTQSSRYLVKRTGEKVFLECVQDMDHENMFWYRQDPGLGLRLIYFSYDVKMKEKGDIPEGYSVSREKKERFSLILESASTNQTSMYLCASSSEVLQETQYFGPGTRLLVL.

This chain connects TRBV18 to TRBJ1-5, with D hard to call. CDR1 is KGHSH, CDR2 LQKENI, per germline. V lost 4 bases and J 6 bases, leaving 13 bases between the germline ends. This CDR3 spans 14 amino acids. CDR3: CASSRVTGSQPQHF. The CDR3 nucleotides are TGTGCCAGCTCACGGGTAACGGGGTCTCAGCCCCAGCATTTT. Combining the CDR3 with reference TRBV18 and TRBJ1-5 gives the whole variable domain NAGVMQNPRHLVRRRGQEARLRCSPMKGHSHVYWYRQLPEEGLKFMVYLQKENIIDESGMPKERFSAEFPKEGPSILRIQQVVRGDSAAYFCASSRVTGSQPQHFGDGTRLSIL.

The V and J genes are TRBV5-4 and TRBJ1-2, with 9 bases lining up with TRBD1. CDR1 is SGHNT, CDR2 YYREEE, per germline (reference sequence). The J segment lost 2 bases and the V segment lost 4 bases, leaving 6 bases of the junction unmatched. The CDR3 extends over 15 amino acids. The CDR3 DNA follows: TGTGCCAGCAGCCCCTCCGGGACAGGGAACTATGGCTACACCTTC. Translation gives CASSPSGTGNYGYTF.

Remarks on this clone: A read error may account for a junction end that differs from germline. V gene TRBV28 combines with J gene TRBJ1-2, with TRBD1 matching 8 bases. The CDR3 spans 14 residues. From germline, CDR1 is MDHEN and CDR2 SYDVKM. CDR3 DNA: TGTGCCAGCAGACCCCACCGGACAGGGCGAGGCTACCCCTTC. Amino acid sequence: CASRPHRTGRGYPF.

This chain connects TRBV7-9 to TRBJ2-3; 7 bases fit TRBD1. The germline V gene has CDR1 SEHNR and CDR2 FQNEAQ (reference sequence). Losses at the gene ends were 5 bases for V and 3 bases for J; bases not matched to a gene: 8. This CDR3 has 15 residues. The CDR3 loop reads CASSLATGSTDTQYF. The CDR3 bases are TGTGCCAGCAGCCTCGCGACAGGGTCGACAGATACGCAGTATTTT.

This clone was observed a few times. J is TRBJ2-5 and V is TRBV7-3, with 7 bases that match TRBD2. The length of the CDR3 is 12 residues. Germline CDR1 SGHTA, CDR2 FQGTGA. V shed 1 base, J shed 7 bases, and the junction held 0 bases outside the gene matches. Written as DNA, the CDR3 is TGTGCCAGCAGCTTAAGGGGGGGGACCCAGTACTTC. Protein: CASSLRGGTQYF.

This clone appeared a few times. The chain links TRBV7-6 to TRBJ2-1, with D possibly being TRBD1 (7 bases). The CDR3 consists of 14 residues. Germline CDR1 SGHVS, CDR2 FNYEAQ. Deletions cut 5 bases from V and 7 bases from J, with 15 bases between. CDR3 sequence: CASSETTGRNEQFF. CDR3 DNA: TGTGCCAGCAGCGAAACGACAGGGAGGAATGAGCAGTTCTTC.

The chain has TRBV2 and TRBJ1-1; 11 bases are a match to TRBD1. Trimming removed 5 bases from V and 0 bases from J; junction bases left unmatched: 2. The CDR3 sequence is 15 residues long. Germline V gives CDR1 SNHLY, CDR2 FYNNEI. The DNA for the CDR3 is TGTGCCAGCAGTCGGGGACAGGGGGTGAACACTGAAGCTTTCTTT. Translating gives CASSRGQGVNTEAFF.

The chain uses TRBV11-2 and TRBJ2-5; tentatively, D is TRBD1 (6 bases). The CDR3 runs 13 residues. V lost 6 bases and J lost 4, with 12 bases in between. CDR1 is SGHAT, CDR2 FQNNGV, per germline. The CDR3 sequence is CASRPRGGETQYF. Written as DNA, the CDR3 is TGTGCCAGCAGACCCCGAGGGGGAGAGACCCAGTACTTC.

CDR3 in amino acids: CASSLAGSSYNEQFF. CDR3 nucleotide sequence: TGCGCCAGCAGCTTGGCAGGTTCGTCCTACAATGAGCAGTTCTTC. This sequence joins TRBV5-1 and TRBJ2-1; D is unclear. This CDR3 comprises 15 residues. The V end was cut by 0 bases, the J end by 1 base, with 8 bases between. CDR1 and CDR2 (germline): SGHRS, YFSETQ. Together with reference TRBV5-1 and TRBJ2-1, the CDR3 gives the full variable domain: KAGVTQTPRYLIKTRGQQVTLSCSPISGHRSVSWYQQTPGQGLQFLFEYFSETQRNKGNFPGRFSGRQFSNSRSEMNVSTLELGDSALYLCASSLAGSSYNEQFFGPGTRLTVL.